This T cell receptor beta chain was captured by sequencing in a study of blood T cell repertoires in COVID-19. Profiling relied on immunoSEQ multiplex PCR, and the TCRdb table lists in-frame clones only, not all of them. The sample lists around 380,000 clones; over 75% were seen once. The ends were cut back, 9 bases at V and 6 bases at J, with 11 bases in the middle. This CDR3 spans 11 amino acids. Looked up from germline, CDR1 is LNHDA and CDR2 is SQIVND (reference sequence). This TCR was sampled from a man aged 25 to 40 who had recovered from COVID-19. The chain uses TRBV19 and TRBJ1-2; D unclear. Sequenced material: PBMCs or T cells enriched from blood (not recorded which). The CDR3 nucleotides read TGTGCCAGCTATGCCGGGGATGGCTACACCTTC. This gives the protein CASYAGDGYTF.